This T cell receptor (beta chain) was obtained from a study of blood T cells in healthy people across ages. Using a J-beta primer mix together with a sample-barcoded 5' primer, a second PCR was run for roughly 7 to 11 cycles. A 12-random-nucleotide template-switch adaptor tagged each cDNA molecule. Via MiXCR, TCRdb re-called the 5' RACE reads, giving one row per CDR3 protein. The data hold around 900,000 distinct CDR3 sequences, with roughly 51% observed a single time. Every donor provided 9.5 to 10 milliliters of peripheral blood. Each sample used at least 7 million PBMCs. The study, taken as a whole, reports: Compared with aged donors, long-lived donors showed fewer expanded clones, suggesting selection.

This clonotype has more than one count but fewer than ten. The antigen is not known. Trimming took 4 bases from V and 2 from J, leaving 13 bases between them. This CDR3 has 14 residues. Germline CDR1 SGHRS, CDR2 YFSETQ. Input material: blood. This chain links TRBV5-1 with TRBJ2-7, with a tentative D call TRBD2 (5 bases). This receptor was obtained from a woman between 55 and 75 years old in good health. The CDR3 protein is CASSPRVETYEQYF. In DNA, the CDR3 is TGCGCCAGCAGCCCGAGGGTCGAAACCTACGAGCAGTACTTC.